The 18 T cell receptor beta chains below all came from one sample that was sequenced in a study of CD8 T cells in cerebrospinal fluid in Alzheimer's disease (dated by TCRdb to the early 2020s). Library creation used 10x single-cell sequencing. Sequencing took place on a NextSeq 550. TCRdb reprocessed the reads into one record per CDR3 protein sequence, lacking DNA. The sample's own table lists about 1,500 distinct CDR3 sequences. The ten biggest clones cover 5% to 6% of the sample. Material for sequencing was cerebrospinal fluid. Every receptor here comes from a human donor with Alzheimer's disease.

This clonotype is called medium-sized based on its frequency. The chain has TRBV27 and TRBJ1-6; TCRdb calls TRBD1, which cannot be checked without DNA. The CDR3 has 13 residues. Germline CDR1 MNHEY, CDR2 SMNVEV (reference sequence). CDR3 protein: CASSQGYNSPLHF.

The J gene is TRBJ1-6, the V gene TRBV5-1. The CDR3 is 14 residues long. The germline V gene has CDR1 SGHRS and CDR2 YFSETQ. CDR3 sequence: CASSRETYNSPLHF.

The chain recombines TRBV18 with TRBJ1-2; the D gene TCRdb calls, TRBD1, cannot be checked with no DNA. The germline gives CDR1 KGHSH, CDR2 LQKENI. The CDR3 spans 14 residues. This CDR3 is CASSPGRDVYGYTF.

Judged by frequency, this clonotype is large. The V call is TRBV6-5, the J call TRBJ2-5; TCRdb names TRBD2, which stays unverified in the absence of DNA. Germline values: CDR1 MNHEY, CDR2 SVGAGI. The CDR3 length is 17 residues. The CDR3 is CASSYSFQGQYQETQYF.

This chain connects TRBV13 to TRBJ2-6. CDR1 is PRHDT, CDR2 FYEKMQ, per germline (reference sequence). The CDR3 covers 15 residues. CDR3 loop: CASSLGVPGANVLTF.

This clonotype is labeled large based on frequency. The gene calls are TRBV6-2 or TRBV6-3 and TRBJ1-5. Germline-derived CDR1 and CDR2 are MNHEY and SVGEGT. The CDR3 sequence is 14 residues long. The CDR3 loop reads CASSSWAINQPQHF.

In terms of frequency, this clonotype is medium-sized (0.01 to 0.1%). V and J are TRBV5-1 and TRBJ2-3; TCRdb calls TRBD2, which cannot be checked without DNA. Per the germline V gene, CDR1 is SGHRS and CDR2 is YFSETQ. The CDR3 is 15 residues long. CDR3 sequence reads: CASSQGASGGDTQYF. Variable domain in full (rest from reference TRBV5-1 and TRBJ2-3): KAGVTQTPRYLIKTRGQQVTLSCSPISGHRSVSWYQQTPGQGLQFLFEYFSETQRNKGNFPGRFSGRQFSNSRSEMNVSTLELGDSALYLCASSQGASGGDTQYFGPGTRLTVL.

By frequency, this clonotype registers medium-sized. The CDR3 protein is CASSLGGGLTYNEQFF. This chain joins TRBV5-4 and TRBJ2-1; TCRdb's D call of TRBD1 is untestable without DNA. Germline V gene data show CDR1 as SGHNT and CDR2 as YYREEE (reference sequence). The CDR3 runs to 16 residues. The whole variable domain, filled in from reference TRBV5-4 and TRBJ2-1, reads ETGVTQSPTHLIKTRGQQVTLRCSSQSGHNTVSWYQQALGQGPQFIFQYYREEENGRGNFPPRFSGLQFPNYSSELNVNALELDDSALYLCASSLGGGLTYNEQFFGPGTRLTVL.

This clonotype is identified as large from frequency. V usage is TRBV12-3 or TRBV12-4 and J usage is TRBJ1-1. This CDR3 comprises 14 residues. The CDR3 sequence is CASSEATEGTEAFF.

This clonotype counts as medium-sized by frequency. The chain is built from TRBV12-3 or TRBV12-4 and TRBJ1-5. CDR3 size: 12 residues. The CDR3 sequence is CASSLANQPQHF.

This clonotype is labeled medium-sized (0.01 to 0.1%) based on frequency. The V and J genes are TRBV19 and TRBJ1-2. The CDR3 has 16 amino acids. Germline V gene lookup returns CDR1 LNHDA and CDR2 SQIVND (reference sequence). CDR3: CASTRRSGISNYGYTF.

This clonotype counts as large by frequency. CDR3 in amino acids: CASSAQRVRQETQYF. This chain links TRBV7-9 with TRBJ2-5. CDR1 is SEHNR, CDR2 FQNEAQ, per germline (reference sequence). CDR3 length: 15 residues.

This clonotype is medium-sized by frequency. This sequence joins TRBV9 and TRBJ2-7; TCRdb proposes TRBD1, but this gene call is untestable without DNA. The CDR3 is 15 amino acids. Germline V gives CDR1 SGDLS, CDR2 YYNGEE. CDR3 loop: CASNREGEMGREQYF.

Measured by frequency, this clonotype is large. This chain uses TRBV29-1 with TRBJ1-1. Germline lookup yields CDR1 SQVTM and CDR2 ANQGSEA. The CDR3 extends over 12 amino acids. CDR3 residues: CSVNSGYLQAFF.

According to its frequency, this clonotype is medium-sized. V gene TRBV4-1 combines with J gene TRBJ2-1. Looked up from germline, CDR1 is MGHRA and CDR2 is YSYEKL. The CDR3 has 14 amino acids. CDR3 loop: CASSQARRDFEQFF.

This clonotype shows up as medium-sized by frequency. The chain carries TRBV30 and TRBJ1-5. Germline V CDR1 and CDR2: GTSNPN, SVGIG (reference sequence). This CDR3 spans 17 amino acids. The CDR3 region is CAWSAQGYPGGNQPQHF.

By frequency, this clonotype registers large. The chain is built from TRBV7-6 and TRBJ2-2; the TCRdb D gene call, TRBD2, has no DNA to confirm it. CDR1 is SGHVS and CDR2 is FNYEAQ in the germline V gene. The CDR3 spans 13 residues. CDR3 protein: CASSYKGGGELFF.

This clonotype counts as medium-sized by frequency. The chain is built from TRBV27 and TRBJ1-4; the TRBD1 assignment by TCRdb is unverifiable without DNA. Germline V gene data show CDR1 as MNHEY and CDR2 as SMNVEV (reference sequence). The length of the CDR3 is 15 residues. This chain's CDR3 is CASKPGTVTNEKLFF.